This T cell receptor beta chain was profiled in a study of beta chain features in type 1 diabetes. CDR1 MGHDK and CDR2 SYGVNS come from the germline V gene. This CDR3 contains 16 residues. V lost 0 bases, J lost 3 bases, and 11 bases lay in between. The study's findings and limits: Moderately but significantly shorter TCRB CDR3s were found in Type 1 diabetes patients in all four CD4+ subsets.

The authors reverse transcribed all of the isolated RNA, so sequencing captured expressed TCRB transcripts. The repertoire was sequenced with immunoSEQ multiplex PCR; TCRdb's copy has only in-frame clones and lacks some. The data show roughly 260,000 clones, about 20% seen once. This clone was detected a few times. Its antigen is unknown. The sequence was obtained from a woman in her forties with type 1 diabetes. Specimen: naive CD4+ T cells from blood. This rearrangement joins TRBV25-1 to TRBJ2-2, with D tentatively TRBD1 (6 bases). This chain's CDR3 is CASSEYEAGDTGELFF. In DNA, the CDR3 is TGTGCCAGCAGTGAATACGAGGCAGGGGACACCGGGGAGCTGTTTTTT. The full variable domain, in which reference TRBV25-1 and TRBJ2-2 provide the parts outside the CDR3, is EADIYQTPRYLVIGTGKKITLECSQTMGHDKMYWYQQDPGMELHLIHYSYGVNSTEKGDLSSESTVSRIRTEHFPLTLESARPSHTSQYLCASSEYEAGDTGELFFGEGSRLTVL.